This TCR beta chain was captured by sequencing in a study of OX40 agonist ivuxolimab in advanced cancers. Turning to the study itself: Administration of intravenous ivuxolimab to patients occurred every 2 weeks at 0.01 to 10 mg/kg.

About this clone itself: The antigen is undetermined.

With V trimmed by 5 bases and J by 0 bases, 7 bases remained unmatched. The germline V gene has CDR1 ENHRY and CDR2 SYGVKD. The CDR3 totals 16 residues. TCRdb's table, derived via immunoSEQ multiplex PCR, lists solely in-frame clones and lacks some. The sample has 45,000 or so clones; 80% to 90% are singletons. Study outcomes and limitations: CD4+ and CD8+ blood T cells expanded clonally by week 6 at 0.1 to 3.0 mg/kg. CD4+ T cells averaged fewer expanded clones than CD8+ T cells.

Enrollment shut out patients with autoimmune disease history or systemic immunosuppression. The clonotype was recovered from an adult with an advanced solid tumor such as melanoma, head and neck, liver or kidney cancer. The gene calls are TRBV10-3 and TRBJ2-3, with TRBD2 matching 8 bases. The specimen comprised CD4+ or CD8+ T cells sorted from blood, sampled in a trial of the OX40 agonist ivuxolimab. CDR3 residues: CAISRDTSGSTDTQYF. The CDR3 DNA reads as TGTGCCATCAGTCGGGACACTAGCGGTAGCACAGATACGCAGTATTTT.